This T cell receptor (beta chain) was obtained from a study of CD8 T cells in Susac syndrome. Those who served as multiple sclerosis controls were treatment-naive patients with stable or active relapsing-remitting disease. TEMRA cells were FACS-enriched, and CD8+ and CD4+ T cells were isolated negatively. Per germline, CDR1 SGDLS and CDR2 YYNGEE. The length of the CDR3 is 14 residues. The V end lost 2 bases, the J end lost 1 base, and 9 bases lay between the germline ends. An input of 0.5 to 1 ug of RNA was subjected to reverse transcription using random hexamers. TCRdb re-analysed the immunoSEQ multiplex PCR reads in MiXCR, keeping a single row per CDR3 protein. Of 150,000 to 180,000 distinct CDR3 sequences listed, 90% to 95% were seen once; the top ten hold 0.2% to 0.25%.

Sequenced: CD8+ T cells from PBMCs. The receptor was derived from a human donor with multiple sclerosis. This sequence joins TRBV9 and TRBJ1-1, with unresolved D. The CDR3 loop reads CASSVGGENTEAFF. The CDR3, as DNA: TGTGCCAGCAGCGTCGGCGGCGAGAACACTGAAGCTTTCTTT.